These 21 T cell receptor beta chains share one sample of origin, sequenced in a study of control samples from healthy donors and cancer patients. Using immunoSEQ multiplex PCR, the repertoire was profiled, and TCRdb retains in-frame clones only, with some absent. This sample yields about 100,000 clones, of which approximately 86% are seen a single time; 13% to 15% belongs to the top ten. The sample was blood. All receptors come from a man aged 25 to 40 in good health.

CDR3 sequence reads: CASSFGTGSPTGELFF. The DNA of the CDR3 is TGTGCCAGCAGCTTCGGAACGGGGTCCCCCACCGGGGAGCTGTTTTTT. The genes are TRBV5-5 and TRBJ2-2; TRBD2 might be the D (5 bases). V was clipped by 2 bases and J by 4 bases, with 15 bases between them. This CDR3 spans 16 amino acids. Per germline, CDR1 SGHKS and CDR2 YYEKEE (reference sequence). The full variable domain, in which reference TRBV5-5 and TRBJ2-2 provide the parts outside the CDR3, is DAGVTQSPTHLIKTRGQQVTLRCSPISGHKSVSWYQQVLGQGPQFIFQYYEKEERGRGNFPDRFSARQFPNYSSELNVNALLLGDSALYLCASSFGTGSPTGELFFGEGSRLTVL.

The rearrangement uses TRBV6-4 and TRBJ1-2; a weak D match, TRBD1 (5 bases). The V gene's germline CDR1 is MRHNA and CDR2 SNTAGT. V lost 3 bases and J 5 bases, leaving 16 bases between the germline ends. The CDR3 loop spans 15 amino acids. CDR3 residues: CASSERPGQTYGYTF. The CDR3 nucleotides read TGTGCCAGCAGTGAGCGCCCGGGGCAGACTTATGGCTACACCTTC.

The genes are TRBV27 and TRBJ2-1, with 8 bases matching TRBD1. The V segment lost 2 bases and the J segment 0 bases; nucleotides outside the gene matches: 3. This CDR3 has 16 amino acids. CDR1 is MNHEY and CDR2 is SMNVEV in the germline V gene (reference sequence). CDR3 in DNA: TGTGCCAGCAGTTTAATCACAGGGGGCTCCTACAATGAGCAGTTCTTC. This gives the protein CASSLITGGSYNEQFF.

DNA for the CDR3: TGTGCCAGCAGCCACCCGACGGCGGCGAACACCGGGGAGCTGTTTTTT. This gives the protein CASSHPTAANTGELFF. The chain is built from TRBV4-2 and TRBJ2-2; D is unresolved. The CDR3 length is 16 residues. V lost 3 bases and J lost 0, with 11 bases in between. Germline CDR1 and CDR2: LGHNA and YNFKEQ.

This rearrangement joins TRBV9 to TRBJ2-3; D is undetermined. The CDR3 extends over 15 amino acids. Germline lookup yields CDR1 SGDLS and CDR2 YYNGEE. Trimming left V 0 bases short and J 0 bases short, with 8 bases between. The CDR3 DNA reads TGTGCCAGCAGCGTAGTGCCGAGTAGCACAGATACGCAGTATTTT. The encoded protein is CASSVVPSSTDTQYF.

This clone was counted only a few times. The rearrangement uses TRBV3-1 (or the pseudogene TRBV3-2) and TRBJ1-2, with 7 bases aligning to TRBD1. V dropped 1 base and J dropped 0; count of bases not matched to a gene: 5. Looked up from germline, CDR1 is LGHDT and CDR2 is YNNKEL (reference sequence). The CDR3 is made up of 16 amino acids. The CDR3 nucleotides are TGTGCCAGCAGCCAAGGTACAGGGGTTTCTAACTATGGCTACACCTTC. Protein product: CASSQGTGVSNYGYTF.

This chain links TRBV4-1 with TRBJ2-1; the D gene is possibly TRBD2 (6 bases). Germline CDR1 reads MGHRA; CDR2 reads YSYEKL. The CDR3 runs 19 residues. Trimming shortened V by 4 bases and J by 9 bases, and 31 bases separated the two germline ends. The CDR3 region is CASSLPAAIRAPKEGEQFF. The CDR3 nucleotides read TGCGCCAGCAGCCTGCCAGCGGCTATTCGGGCCCCGAAGGAGGGTGAGCAGTTCTTC.

J is TRBJ2-1 and V is TRBV3-1 (or the pseudogene TRBV3-2); D gene unclear. Germline CDR1 LGHDT, CDR2 YNNKEL (reference sequence). V was trimmed by 3 bases and J by 4 bases, leaving 7 bases between them. This CDR3 region has 13 residues. CDR3 in amino acids: CASSHGRYNEQFF. The CDR3 DNA reads as TGTGCCAGCAGCCATGGACGATACAATGAGCAGTTCTTC.

This rearrangement joins TRBV7-6 to TRBJ2-3, with 10 bases fitting TRBD2. This CDR3 has 16 residues. Losses at the gene ends were 5 bases for V and 4 bases for J; bases not matched to a gene: 9. Germline lookup yields CDR1 SGHVS and CDR2 FNYEAQ. CDR3 DNA sequence: TGTGCCAGCAGCCGGCTAGCGGGAGCGGACTCAGATACGCAGTATTTT. This codes for CASSRLAGADSDTQYF.

CDR3 in amino acids: CASSLTSSYEQYF. DNA of the CDR3: TGTGCCAGCAGTCTTACGAGCTCCTACGAGCAGTACTTC. The chain carries TRBV11-2 and TRBJ2-7; D remains ambiguous. The CDR3 covers 13 residues. Germline CDR1 is SGHAT and CDR2 is FQNNGV. V shed 6 bases and J shed 0 bases, with 9 bases lying between them.

This chain links TRBV27 with TRBJ2-3; D is undetermined. With 6 bases removed from V and 2 bases from J, the gap between germline ends came to 6 bases. This CDR3 has 12 amino acids. Germline assignment: CDR1 MNHEY and CDR2 SMNVEV (reference sequence). CDR3 in amino acids: CASRSLTDTQYF. CDR3 coding DNA: TGTGCCAGCAGAAGCCTCACAGATACGCAGTATTTT.

V and J are TRBV12-3 or TRBV12-4 and TRBJ1-4, with D uncertain. Trimming cost V 0 bases and J 6 bases, with 5 bases left between them. The CDR3 is made up of 13 amino acids. The CDR3 protein is CASSLALYEKLFF. The DNA for the CDR3 is TGTGCCAGCAGTTTAGCGCTTTATGAAAAACTGTTTTTT.

This clone was picked up one time. The chain joins TRBV5-4 to TRBJ2-1, with D hard to call. Per germline, CDR1 SGHNT and CDR2 YYREEE (reference sequence). With 0 bases removed from V and 10 bases from J, the gap between germline ends came to 8 bases. This CDR3 spans 12 amino acids. Here the CDR3 DNA reads TGTGCCAGCAGCTTGGAAGCAGGCGAGCAGTTCTTC. This codes for CASSLEAGEQFF.

This clone came up once. The J gene is TRBJ2-5, the V gene TRBV24-1; D ambiguous. The CDR3 consists of 13 residues. Germline V CDR1 and CDR2: KGHDR, SFDVKD. V shed 4 bases and J shed 5 bases, with 10 bases lying between them. CDR3 coding DNA: TGTGCCACCAGTGACCCCTTTCGGGAGACCCAGTACTTC. Translation gives CATSDPFRETQYF.

The chain is built from TRBV7-2 and TRBJ1-1, with a tentative D call TRBD1 (5 bases). The CDR3 has 15 amino acids. The V gene's germline CDR1 is SGHTA and CDR2 FQGNSA. The ends were cut back, 1 base at V and 1 base at J, with 10 bases in the middle. In DNA form, the CDR3 reads TGTGCCAGCAGCTTAGGAGGGGTCACGAACACTGAAGCTTTCTTT. This sequence encodes CASSLGGVTNTEAFF.

The J gene is TRBJ1-1, the V gene TRBV28; TRBD1 might be the D (5 bases). The CDR3 runs to 16 residues. The germline gives CDR1 MDHEN, CDR2 SYDVKM. Trimming shortened V by 7 bases and J by 2 bases, and 20 bases separated the two germline ends. CDR3 DNA sequence: TGTGCCAGCACGGTTGGAGGGACCAGGTTAAACACTGAAGCTTTCTTT. Its protein is CASTVGGTRLNTEAFF.

CDR3 bases: TGTGCCAGCAGTGAGACTAGCGGGTCCTCCTACGAGCAGTACTTC. It encodes CASSETSGSSYEQYF. This chain uses TRBV6-1 with TRBJ2-7, with 10 bases that match TRBD2. Germline V gives CDR1 MNHNS, CDR2 SASEGT. Germline trimming cut 3 bases from V and 0 bases from J; bases unmatched to any gene: 2. The CDR3 consists of 15 residues.

This chain uses TRBV19 with TRBJ1-2; 7 nucleotides line up with TRBD1. This CDR3 comprises 15 residues. V lost 5 bases, J lost 1 base, and 7 bases stayed unmatched. The germline V gene encodes CDR1 LNHDA and CDR2 SQIVND (reference sequence). This CDR3 is CASSLSWDSNYGYTF. DNA of the CDR3: TGTGCCAGTAGTCTATCCTGGGACAGTAACTATGGCTACACCTTC.

The rearrangement joins TRBV19 to TRBJ2-2, with 8 bases identical to TRBD1. The CDR3 has 16 amino acids. With V trimmed by 5 bases and J by 3 bases, 8 bases remained unmatched. CDR1 is LNHDA and CDR2 is SQIVND in the germline V gene (reference sequence). CDR3 nucleotide sequence: TGTGCCAGTAGTCCCGACAGGGGACGGGACACCGGGGAGCTGTTTTTT. It codes for CASSPDRGRDTGELFF.

The genes are TRBV11-3 and TRBJ2-2, with 7 bases fitting TRBD2. CDR1 and CDR2 (germline): SGHNT, YENEEA. CDR3 length: 16 amino acids. V shed 1 base, J shed 2 bases, and the junction held 4 bases outside the gene matches. CDR3 sequence (DNA): TGTGCCAGCAGCTTAGTTAGCGGGCTCAACACCGGGGAGCTGTTTTTT. This encodes CASSLVSGLNTGELFF.

V usage is TRBV29-1 and J usage is TRBJ2-2; the D gene is possibly TRBD1 (6 bases). Germline V CDR1 and CDR2: SQVTM, ANQGSEA. The CDR3 loop spans 13 amino acids. The germline V and J ends were trimmed by 2 bases and 7 bases, with 11 bases remaining between them. CDR3 residues: CSVESPGDGELFF. The CDR3 DNA follows: TGCAGCGTTGAAAGCCCAGGGGACGGGGAGCTGTTTTTT.